What follows are 19 T cell receptor beta chains derived from one specimen sequenced in a study of somatic mutations in cytotoxic T cells in rheumatoid arthritis. Sequencing used immunoSEQ multiplex PCR; TCRdb keeps in-frame clones, though not all of them. The sample records about 12,000 clones, over 80% being singletons. Sequencing input: CD8+ T cells sorted from blood. These receptors originate from a woman aged 55-75 years in good health.

This clone has a handful of counts. This rearrangement joins TRBV6-1 to TRBJ2-7, with 12 bases matching TRBD2. Germline V gene data show CDR1 as MNHNS and CDR2 as SASEGT. J gave up 6 bases and V 3 bases, and 6 bases lay outside the gene matches. The CDR3 has 15 amino acids. The CDR3 reads CASSESSGGAFEQYV. The CDR3 DNA reads as TGTGCCAGCAGTGAGTCTAGCGGGGGGGCCTTCGAGCAGTACGTC.

This clone was recorded a few times. The chain carries TRBV7-9 and TRBJ1-3; D not resolved. The germline V gene has CDR1 SEHNR and CDR2 FQNEAQ (reference sequence). The CDR3 spans 18 residues. Trimming took 2 bases from V and 5 from J, leaving 22 bases between them. The CDR3, as DNA: TGTGCCAGCAGCTTATTCGAAGGCGGTAACAAGTATCGAAACACCATATATTTT. It specifies CASSLFEGGNKYRNTIYF.

The rearrangement links TRBV6-1 to TRBJ1-2; 8 bases agree with TRBD1. The CDR3 is 15 residues long. With 6 bases clipped from V and 0 bases from J, the junction kept 6 bases outside the gene matches. The germline V gene has CDR1 MNHNS and CDR2 SASEGT. This chain's CDR3 is CASSHRGMTNYGYTF. CDR3 nucleotides: TGTGCCAGCAGCCACAGGGGGATGACTAACTATGGCTACACCTTC.

The genes are TRBV12-2 and TRBJ1-4; the table's TRBD1 call for D was not verified on the DNA. TRBV12-2 is recorded as a pseudogene. The CDR3 is made up of 16 amino acids. The CDR3 loop reads CASRLVSRGTNEKLFF. In nucleotides, the CDR3 is TGTGCAAGTCGCTTAGTAAGTAGGGGAACTAATGAAAAACTGTTTTTT.

V usage is TRBV7-9 and J usage is TRBJ2-1; D is unresolved. V lost 1 base and J lost 7, with 5 bases in between. CDR3 length: 12 residues. CDR1 and CDR2 from the germline V gene are SEHNR and FQNEAQ (reference sequence). CDR3 region: CASSLGANEQFF. CDR3 coding DNA: TGTGCCAGCAGCTTAGGGGCGAATGAGCAGTTCTTC.

Only a few counts were recorded for this clone. The gene calls are TRBV30 and TRBJ2-1; 7 bases match TRBD2. The CDR3 covers 15 residues. J gave up 0 bases and V 5 bases, and 7 bases lay outside the gene matches. CDR1 is GTSNPN and CDR2 is SVGIG in the germline V gene (reference sequence). The CDR3 region is CAWDGPGGSYNEQFF. CDR3 DNA: TGTGCCTGGGATGGGCCGGGGGGCTCCTACAATGAGCAGTTCTTC. Based on the CDR3 plus reference TRBV30 and TRBJ2-1, the full variable domain is SQTIHQWPATLVQPVGSPLSLECTVEGTSNPNLYWYRQAAGRGLQLLFYSVGIGQISSEVPQNLSASRPQDRQFILSSKKLLLSDSGFYLCAWDGPGGSYNEQFFGPGTRLTVL.

The rearrangement links TRBV9 to TRBJ2-1; 10 bases are shared with TRBD2. This CDR3 is 16 amino acids long. The V segment lost 4 bases and the J segment 3 bases; nucleotides outside the gene matches: 7. The germline V gene encodes CDR1 SGDLS and CDR2 YYNGEE. The chain's CDR3 is CASSRSLAGVYNEQFF. For the CDR3, the DNA is TGTGCCAGCAGCCGATCCCTAGCGGGGGTCTACAATGAGCAGTTCTTC.

In DNA, the CDR3 is TGTGCCAGCAGTGAACCCAGGGGGCGCCGGGACACTGAAGCTTTCTTT. This sequence encodes CASSEPRGRRDTEAFF. This chain joins TRBV2 and TRBJ1-1; 8 bases line up with TRBD1. The ends lost 2 bases at V and 3 bases at J; junction bases unmatched: 8. Germline V lookup: CDR1 SNHLY, CDR2 FYNNEI. This CDR3 region has 16 residues.

This clone was seen only a few times. The junction shows a germline mismatch at one end, possibly a read error. This chain links TRBV18 with TRBJ2-7; 9 nucleotides match TRBD1. This CDR3 contains 14 residues. From germline, CDR1 is KGHSH and CDR2 LQKENI. CDR3 DNA sequence: TGTGCCAGCTCACCAACAGGGGGCTCCTTCGAGCAGTACTTC. Translated: CASSPTGGSFEQYF.

The sample holds one count of this clone. The chain has TRBV5-1 and TRBJ2-5; 9 bases agree with TRBD1. Germline lookup yields CDR1 SGHRS and CDR2 YFSETQ. V trimming: 5 bases; J trimming: 0 bases; junction bases outside the gene matches: 8. The CDR3 is 16 residues long. This CDR3 reads CASRFRQGGHQETQYF. DNA for the CDR3: TGCGCCAGCAGATTTCGACAGGGGGGTCACCAAGAGACCCAGTACTTC.

There are a few counts of this clone. The CDR3 nucleotides are TGTGCCAGCAGTTACTCGAGAACAGTCAACACTGAAGCTTTCTTT. This translates into CASSYSRTVNTEAFF. The rearrangement uses TRBV6-6 and TRBJ1-1; D is ambiguous. The CDR3 consists of 15 residues. Germline-derived CDR1 and CDR2 are MNHNY and SVGAGI (reference sequence). V was shortened by 0 bases and J by 2 bases, with 10 bases between the two germline ends.

V and J are TRBV5-8 and TRBJ2-1; 9 nucleotides match TRBD2. The V gene's germline CDR1 is SGHTS and CDR2 YDEGEE. CDR3 length: 19 residues. V dropped 0 bases and J dropped 4; count of bases not matched to a gene: 14. The CDR3 spells CASSLVPHNVAGEYNEQFF. In nucleotides, the CDR3 is TGTGCCAGCAGCTTGGTCCCCCACAACGTAGCGGGGGAGTACAATGAGCAGTTCTTC.

This clone was observed once. The rearrangement uses TRBV9 and TRBJ2-1; 10 positions match TRBD2. J was trimmed by 5 bases and V by 3 bases; bases with no gene match: 5. This CDR3 has 15 residues. Looked up from germline, CDR1 is SGDLS and CDR2 is YYNGEE. The CDR3 spells CASSEAGGPNNEQFF. For the CDR3, the DNA is TGTGCCAGCAGCGAAGCGGGGGGGCCAAACAATGAGCAGTTCTTC.

This clone has a single count. The chain uses TRBV27 and TRBJ2-1, with TRBD2 matching over 10 bases. The germline gives CDR1 MNHEY, CDR2 SMNVEV (reference sequence). The trim removed 5 bases at V and 7 bases at J, leaving 5 bases unmatched. The CDR3 length is 14 residues. CDR3 nucleotide sequence: TGTGCCAGCAGTCTGGGACTAGCGATAAATGAGCAGTTCTTC. Translating it yields CASSLGLAINEQFF.

The rearrangement uses TRBV16 and TRBJ1-1; 7 positions agree with TRBD1. This CDR3 contains 17 residues. V lost 2 bases and J lost 0; bases outside the gene matches: 9. Germline assignment: CDR1 KGHSY and CDR2 FQNENV. CDR3 in DNA: TGTGCCAGCAGCCAACCCCACTTAGGGGGCATGAACACTGAAGCTTTCTTT. Translating it yields CASSQPHLGGMNTEAFF.

This chain connects TRBV27 to TRBJ2-1; TRBD2 matches at 10 bases. Trimming at V came to 4 bases and at J to 0 bases, leaving 12 bases not matched to a gene. The CDR3 totals 19 residues. Germline V gene data show CDR1 as MNHEY and CDR2 as SMNVEV (reference sequence). This CDR3 is CASSSPVAGGHSSYNEQFF. CDR3 nucleotide sequence: TGTGCCAGCAGTTCCCCGGTAGCGGGGGGACACAGCTCCTACAATGAGCAGTTCTTC.

This clone was counted a few times. The chain uses TRBV30 and TRBJ1-1; TRBD1 might be the D (6 bases). V lost 5 bases and J 1 base, leaving 11 bases between the germline ends. Per the germline V gene, CDR1 is GTSNPN and CDR2 is SVGIG (reference sequence). The CDR3 length is 13 residues. CDR3 amino acids: CAWQQGPNTEAFF. DNA of the CDR3: TGTGCCTGGCAACAGGGTCCGAACACTGAAGCTTTCTTT.

This clone was found a few times. V gene TRBV19 combines with J gene TRBJ2-5, with D possibly being TRBD2 (6 bases). Trimming took off 7 bases at V and 4 bases at J, with 19 bases between the two ends. The CDR3 loop spans 15 amino acids. Per the germline V gene, CDR1 is LNHDA and CDR2 is SQIVND (reference sequence). The CDR3 DNA is TGTGCCAGTACCGAAAGGAGGGCAGCAGGAGAGACCCAGTACTTC. Translation: CASTERRAAGETQYF.

This chain joins TRBV4-1 and TRBJ2-2; 8 bases line up with TRBD1. Germline V gives CDR1 MGHRA, CDR2 YSYEKL. This CDR3 contains 15 residues. J gave up 6 bases and V 5 bases, and 8 bases lay outside the gene matches. CDR3 protein: CASSLGQGAPGELFF. The CDR3 bases are TGCGCCAGCAGCTTGGGGCAGGGGGCCCCCGGGGAGCTGTTTTTT.